This is a list of T cell receptor beta chains from one sample in a study of cytomegalovirus exposure and HLA in healthy donors. The assay was immunoSEQ multiplex PCR, and TCRdb's table has in-frame clones only and misses some. The sample lists about 160,000 clones, approximately 87% occurring once. The specimen sequenced was PBMCs. The receptor set was obtained from a woman in her twenties or thirties in good health and CMV-seronegative. Both conserved end residues are part of each CDR3. The order of the fields is clone size, V gene, J gene, D gene, CDR3 DNA, CDR3 protein. A D gene is named only where the DNA matches it firmly. Part of the rows lack a size; the others show once, few, many or a class for expanded clones.

clone_size: -
v_call: TRBV5-1
j_call: TRBJ2-5
d_call: -
cdr3_nt: TGCGCCAGCAGCTTGGATAACACAGGGCAGTACTTC
cdr3_aa: CASSLDNTGQYF

clone_size: -
v_call: TRBV15
j_call: TRBJ1-2
d_call: TRBD1
cdr3_nt: TGTGCCACCAGCAGAGATAGGGGGCTGCGGGGCTATGGCTACACCTTC
cdr3_aa: CATSRDRGLRGYGYTF

clone_size: -
v_call: TRBV18
j_call: TRBJ1-4
d_call: -
cdr3_nt: TGTGCCAGCTCACCCTTTGCTAATGAAAAACTGTTTTTT
cdr3_aa: CASSPFANEKLFF

clone_size: -
v_call: TRBV6-5
j_call: TRBJ1-1
d_call: -
cdr3_nt: TGTGCCAGCAGTTACGGGACATCGAACACTGAAGCTTTCTTT
cdr3_aa: CASSYGTSNTEAFF

clone_size: once
v_call: TRBV27
j_call: TRBJ1-6
d_call: -
cdr3_nt: TGTGCCAGCAGTTTTAGACGGGGTGATAATTCACCCCTCCACTTT
cdr3_aa: CASSFRRGDNSPLHF

clone_size: -
v_call: TRBV27
j_call: TRBJ2-7
d_call: -
cdr3_nt: TGTGCCAGCAGTCGGCGGGCGCTTGCGGACGAGCAGTACTTC
cdr3_aa: CASSRRALADEQYF

clone_size: -
v_call: TRBV28
j_call: TRBJ2-7
d_call: -
cdr3_nt: TGTGCCAGCAGTTCCCCTTACGAGCAGTACTTC
cdr3_aa: CASSSPYEQYF

clone_size: few
v_call: TRBV10-3
j_call: TRBJ1-5
d_call: -
cdr3_nt: TGTGCCATCGGGCGTCAGCCCCAGCATTTT
cdr3_aa: CAIGRQPQHF

clone_size: -
v_call: TRBV7-3
j_call: TRBJ2-3
d_call: -
cdr3_nt: TGTGCCAGCAGCTATTCTCGGGATACGCAGTATTTT
cdr3_aa: CASSYSRDTQYF

clone_size: -
v_call: TRBV5-4
j_call: TRBJ2-3
d_call: -
cdr3_nt: TGTGCCAGCAGAGTGGGGTCGGGGTTCACAGATACGCAGTATTTT
cdr3_aa: CASRVGSGFTDTQYF

clone_size: -
v_call: TRBV5-4
j_call: TRBJ2-3
d_call: TRBD2
cdr3_nt: TGTGCCAGCAGCTTTCGGCGGGAGGTTGGGGATACGCAGTATTTT
cdr3_aa: CASSFRREVGDTQYF

clone_size: -
v_call: TRBV11-1
j_call: TRBJ2-7
d_call: -
cdr3_nt: TGTGCCAGCAGCTTTTCGGCGGCGTACGAGCAGTACTTC
cdr3_aa: CASSFSAAYEQYF

clone_size: -
v_call: TRBV27
j_call: TRBJ1-6
d_call: -
cdr3_nt: TGTGCCAGCAGTTCCCGACAGGACTATAATTCACCCCTCCACTTT
cdr3_aa: CASSSRQDYNSPLHF

clone_size: -
v_call: TRBV5-4
j_call: TRBJ2-1
d_call: -
cdr3_nt: TGTGCCAGCAGCCACCTGACAGTTAGCTCCTACAATGAGCAGTTCTTC
cdr3_aa: CASSHLTVSSYNEQFF

clone_size: -
v_call: TRBV18
j_call: TRBJ2-3
d_call: -
cdr3_nt: TGTGCCAGCTCACCACGGGTATCTCCGACTAGCACAGATACGCAGTATTTT
cdr3_aa: CASSPRVSPTSTDTQYF

clone_size: -
v_call: TRBV5-1
j_call: TRBJ1-3
d_call: -
cdr3_nt: TGCGCCAGCAGCGCGGGGGGTCTTGGAAACACCATATATTTT
cdr3_aa: CASSAGGLGNTIYF

clone_size: once
v_call: TRBV11-2
j_call: TRBJ2-5
d_call: TRBD1
cdr3_nt: TGTGCCAGCAGCTTAGGACCTCCGGGACAGAGGGAGACCCAGTACTTC
cdr3_aa: CASSLGPPGQRETQYF

clone_size: few
v_call: TRBV20-1
j_call: TRBJ2-1
d_call: -
cdr3_nt: TGCAGTGCCTCCTCCGGACCTGAGCAGTTCTTC
cdr3_aa: CSASSGPEQFF

clone_size: -
v_call: TRBV2
j_call: TRBJ2-3
d_call: -
cdr3_nt: TGTGCCAGCAGGTCGGACAGACATACAGATACGCAGTATTTT
cdr3_aa: CASRSDRHTDTQYF

clone_size: -
v_call: TRBV20-1
j_call: TRBJ1-1
d_call: -
cdr3_nt: TGCAGTGCTAGACAGTTCCTTGAAGCTTTCTTT
cdr3_aa: CSARQFLEAFF

clone_size: -
v_call: TRBV6-5
j_call: TRBJ1-1
d_call: -
cdr3_nt: TGTGCCAGCAGTCGCAACACTGAAGCTTTCTTT
cdr3_aa: CASSRNTEAFF

clone_size: few
v_call: TRBV30
j_call: TRBJ1-1
d_call: -
cdr3_nt: TGTGCCTGGAGTGCAGGGGTAGCTTTCTTT
cdr3_aa: CAWSAGVAFF

clone_size: -
v_call: TRBV27
j_call: TRBJ2-7
d_call: TRBD2
cdr3_nt: TGTGCCAGCAGTTCCCTAGCGGGAGTAACCCACGAGCAGTACTTC
cdr3_aa: CASSSLAGVTHEQYF

clone_size: -
v_call: TRBV4-2
j_call: TRBJ2-1
d_call: -
cdr3_nt: TGTGCCAGCAGCCAAGACGGGCGGCAGGGAGGCTATGAGCAGTTCTTC
cdr3_aa: CASSQDGRQGGYEQFF

clone_size: -
v_call: TRBV4-3
j_call: TRBJ2-7
d_call: -
cdr3_nt: TGCGCCAGCAGCCAAGACAGAGCCCACGAGCAGTACTTC
cdr3_aa: CASSQDRAHEQYF

clone_size: -
v_call: TRBV20-1
j_call: TRBJ2-7
d_call: -
cdr3_nt: TGCAGTGCTACAGAGGACTACGAGCAGTACTTC
cdr3_aa: CSATEDYEQYF

clone_size: -
v_call: TRBV6-5
j_call: TRBJ2-7
d_call: TRBD1
cdr3_nt: TGTGCCAGCAGTCCATGGACAGGTTCTCTCGAGCAGTACTTC
cdr3_aa: CASSPWTGSLEQYF

clone_size: -
v_call: TRBV15
j_call: TRBJ2-7
d_call: -
cdr3_nt: TGTGCCACCAGCAGAAGGACAGACCCCTACGAGCAGTACTTC
cdr3_aa: CATSRRTDPYEQYF

clone_size: -
v_call: TRBV2
j_call: TRBJ2-7
d_call: -
cdr3_nt: TGTGCCAGCAGTGTCGAGGGGTACGAGCAGTACTTC
cdr3_aa: CASSVEGYEQYF

clone_size: -
v_call: TRBV6-1
j_call: TRBJ2-1
d_call: -
cdr3_nt: TGTGCCAGCAGTGAACTGGGAACGGGGAATGAGCAGTTCTTC
cdr3_aa: CASSELGTGNEQFF

clone_size: -
v_call: TRBV19
j_call: TRBJ1-1
d_call: -
cdr3_nt: TGTGCCAGTAGTCCTAGAAGAGACACTGAAGCTTTCTTT
cdr3_aa: CASSPRRDTEAFF

clone_size: -
v_call: TRBV18
j_call: TRBJ2-7
d_call: -
cdr3_nt: TGTGCCAGCTCACCAAGGTTCGGGGAGGAGCAGTACTTC
cdr3_aa: CASSPRFGEEQYF

clone_size: -
v_call: TRBV7-9
j_call: TRBJ2-3
d_call: -
cdr3_nt: TGTGCCAGCAGCTTTCTGACCTCCGGGACGCAGTATTTT
cdr3_aa: CASSFLTSGTQYF

clone_size: -
v_call: TRBV27
j_call: TRBJ2-1
d_call: -
cdr3_nt: TGTGCCAGCAGTTACGGGGGCTGGGTGTGGTTCTTC
cdr3_aa: CASSYGGWVWFF

clone_size: -
v_call: TRBV5-5
j_call: TRBJ1-5
d_call: TRBD1
cdr3_nt: TGTGCCAGCAGCGCTACGGGGACAGGGAATCAGCCCCAGCATTTT
cdr3_aa: CASSATGTGNQPQHF

clone_size: -
v_call: TRBV5-1
j_call: TRBJ2-5
d_call: TRBD1
cdr3_nt: TGCGCCAGCGTAATGACAGGGCTCGGGGAAGAGACCCAGTACTTC
cdr3_aa: CASVMTGLGEETQYF

clone_size: -
v_call: TRBV18
j_call: TRBJ2-5
d_call: -
cdr3_nt: TGTGCCAGCTCACCCCTTTCGACAGGACAAGAGACCCAGTACTTC
cdr3_aa: CASSPLSTGQETQYF

clone_size: -
v_call: TRBV9
j_call: TRBJ2-1
d_call: TRBD2
cdr3_nt: TGTGCCAGCAGCGTATCCTCCGGCCCCTTTAGCGGGAAAACCTACAATGAGCAGTTCTTC
cdr3_aa: CASSVSSGPFSGKTYNEQFF

clone_size: -
v_call: TRBV9
j_call: TRBJ2-1
d_call: TRBD2
cdr3_nt: TGTGCCAGCAGCGTAGTGTCTAGCGGGAGCCACAGCTCCTACAATGAGCAGTTCTTC
cdr3_aa: CASSVVSSGSHSSYNEQFF

clone_size: -
v_call: TRBV6-5
j_call: TRBJ2-3
d_call: -
cdr3_nt: TGTGCCAGCAGTTACGGCAGGGCGGGCACAGATACGCAGTATTTT
cdr3_aa: CASSYGRAGTDTQYF

clone_size: -
v_call: TRBV2
j_call: TRBJ2-5
d_call: -
cdr3_nt: TGTGCCAGCAGTAAGCCGGTTGGAGAGACCCAGTACTTC
cdr3_aa: CASSKPVGETQYF

clone_size: -
v_call: TRBV27
j_call: TRBJ2-7
d_call: TRBD1
cdr3_nt: TGTGCCAGCAGCCCGACAGGGACCTACGAGCAGTACTTC
cdr3_aa: CASSPTGTYEQYF